This T cell receptor (beta chain) is from a study of cytomegalovirus exposure and HLA in healthy donors (dated by TCRdb to 2016 to 2017). Background on the whole study: An earlier analysis of approximately 640 of the donors reported about 290 Gb of sequence data and 100 million to 130 million unique TCR beta sequences from roughly 200 million T cells. The study used immunosequencing to profile the T cell repertoires of approximately 640 subjects and linked those repertoires to cytomegalovirus serostatus. Of the roughly 410 genotyped donors, less than 85% were placed in the genetic ancestry cluster associated with self-reported Caucasian donors. Donor age, sex, ethnicity and CMV serostatus were compiled together with the repertoire data. A later genetic analysis used genome-wide SNP genotypes for about 60% of the roughly 700 donors, treating that subset as a discovery cohort. In a later analysis, previously published TCR beta repertoires from about 640 donors were re-analyzed and high-resolution HLA genotyping was added so that TCR occurrence patterns could be studied. HLA typing included class I and class II loci at four-digit resolution. Across approximately 400 genotyped donors of the cohort, an average of about 200,000 unique TCR beta nucleotide sequences per donor were sequenced, and around 20% of those sequences were non-productive. To predict cytomegalovirus infection status, the study combined high-throughput TCR immunosequencing, statistical association of individual TCRs with disease status, and machine learning. The number of typed donors differed by locus: roughly 629-640 for A, B, C, DRB1 and DQB1; some 540 for DQA1; 600 to 610 for DPA1; and roughly 470 for DPB1. An early release that covered roughly 600 HLA-typed donors contained approximately 320 gigabases of sequencing data and tens of millions of unique TCR sequences. An earlier analysis of approximately 630 of the donors applied high-throughput TCR beta sequencing to assess whether each TCR beta V gene segment acted as functional or pseudogenic. A separate validation cohort of over 95 different subjects was used in addition to the approximately 610-subject first cohort. Rather than using new phenotypic data, the later analysis identified candidate immune exposures from TCR beta sequences and from how often those sequences occurred across donors. The study was designed to test whether signatures of past pathogen exposure could be identified by cataloging public T cell receptors. Roughly 5 DR-DQ haplotypes were handled as single units for association and clustering, since linkage in the cohort was strong. All discovery cohort repertoires had been generated using a single sequencing platform.

Library method: the immunoSEQ multiplex PCR assay. A mixture of 60 forward primers for TCR Vbeta segments and 13 reverse primers for TCR Jbeta segments was used in the multiplex PCR. A multiplex PCR assay on genomic DNA amplified the CDR3 region of rearranged TCR beta genes. Amplified TCR beta libraries were sequenced as 87-base-pair reads on the Illumina HiSeq System. The paper's data handling went like this. A later analysis tallied some 79 million unique TCR beta chains across the approximately 670 repertoires, and some 10 million of those chains were shared by two or more donors. A nearest-neighbor algorithm error-corrected the raw reads and collapsed the reads into unique sequences, merging closely related sequences to remove PCR and sequencing errors. V, D and J gene segments were assigned by aligning CDR3 sequences to IMGT reference sequences. Each retained sequence needed at least a six-nucleotide match to both a V gene segment and a J gene segment. Rearrangements were called productive when the CDR3 lacked stop codons and stayed in frame with V and J; all others were non-productive. CDR3 was defined by IMGT convention, running from the second conserved V-encoded cysteine to the conserved J-encoded phenylalanine. The earlier analysis of 587 of the donors excluded sequences that lacked an unambiguous match to a single V gene segment. An earlier analysis of some 610 of the donors called V segments functional above 56.7% productive rearrangements and segregating when the between-donor standard deviation exceeded 5%. To diagnose cytomegalovirus status from the catalog of TCR beta chain sequences, a statistical classification framework was built. A later analysis assigned V and J genes by comparing TCR nucleotide sequences with IMGT/GENE-DB human TR gene sequences. The TCRdist pipeline was used in a later analysis to assign CDR3 sequences and most-parsimonious VDJ recombination scenarios. A later analysis defined each TCR beta chain by its CDR3 amino acid sequence plus V-gene family, and excluded reads lacking a unique V-gene family. As a way to deal with suspected cross-contamination and a sequencing artifact, a later analysis dropped 450 to 700 nucleotide sequences that were highly shared and had low generation probability. In a later analysis, a clonal expansion index was calculated for each public chain from normalized within-repertoire ranks of inferred template counts. A later analysis computed generation probabilities with a VDJ recombination model fitted to out-of-frame rearrangements, and checked the results against IGoR. A later analysis scored TCR-TCR, TCR-HLA and TCR-CMV co-occurrence with hypergeometric tests, applying a repertoire-size bias correction to TCR pairs. A later analysis estimated false discovery rates by permuting HLA or CMV assignments 20 times. In a later analysis, co-occurring TCRs were grouped using DBSCAN, and TCRdist sequence similarity was added for clustering within HLA-allele-positive subsets. Co-occurrence clustering excluded repertoires with fewer than 30,000 or more than 120,000 public chains, plus five with anomalous nucleotide sharing. TCRdb carries this immuneACCESS record with in-frame sequences only. Its versions omit some clonotypes, under half of them owing to an unresolved V gene in the studies checked, with the rest unexplained. V, J and clone size are taken as reported in that table, and D and trimming were inferred from the DNA itself. The sample profile shows approximately 150,000 clones; approximately 79% of them were found once. The top ten constitute 3.5% to 5% of the sample.

The junction shows trimming of 1 base on V and 1 base on J, plus 9 bases between the germline ends. CDR1 and CDR2 were assigned from the germline V gene (reference sequence) as SGHKS and YYEKEE. CDR3 length: 15 amino acids, cysteine to phenylalanine. Only the CDR3 portion is preserved as DNA: 45 bases, with reading frame beginning at the first base. The cohort comprised some 680 healthy bone marrow donors. At the time of sampling, every cohort member was nominally healthy, though immune exposures that went unrecorded were likely present. The donor was CMV seronegative and was included in the group of over 300 seronegative cohort members. A peripheral blood sample was collected from each donor, and TCR beta sequencing was performed on peripheral blood mononuclear cells. Genomic DNA was extracted from the blood cell samples with the Qiagen DNeasy Blood Extraction Kit. What the study reported, not specific to this receptor: Because the 87-base-pair reads could not distinguish some IMGT-functional V segments, including TRBV6-2 and TRBV6-3, those segments were excluded. Presence/absence analyses assumed roughly uniform sequencing depth across donors, an assumption that may not hold. According to the authors, the approach could potentially be generalized to other disease states and immunological phenotypes. HLA typing was unavailable for some donors at each locus, so association tests used only the typed subset. Several of the top co-occurrence clusters appeared to be linked to parvovirus B19, influenza, CMV and Epstein-Barr virus, according to a later analysis. In a later genetic analysis, fewer N-insertions in productive TCRs were reported among donors in an Asian-associated ancestry cluster than the approximately 630-donor mean. When HLA alleles, especially DR and DQ, strongly co-occurred, TCR associations were difficult to assign to individual alleles. In a later analysis, the rate of TCR association differed among HLA loci, with DRB1 alleles having the most associated TCRs and HLA-C alleles having the fewest. Three of the identified cytomegalovirus-associated TCR beta chains were confirmed in vitro to be specific for cytomegalovirus antigens. The classifier was reported to diagnose cytomegalovirus status with high specificity and sensitivity in both the original cohort and the validation cohort. The sequencing pipeline was judged likely to have produced a cluster of highly shared sequence variants as a technical artifact. An association between a missense DCLRE1C variant and V-gene and J-gene trimming of TCR beta chains was found in a later genetic analysis and replicated in an independent cohort. Most CMV-associated TCR beta chains appeared to be HLA-restricted in a later analysis, and the HLA associations seemed to be driven largely by CMV exposure. A further reported finding was that TCR beta sequences accurately predicted the HLA-A and HLA-B alleles for most subjects in the first cohort. Compared with equally common non-associated chains, HLA-associated TCR beta chains in a later analysis were more clonally expanded and had lower generation probabilities. Specific HLA alleles were associated with 15,000 to 20,000 TCR beta sequences at a false discovery rate of 0.05 in a later analysis. Correlated functional status among segregating V segments might reflect linkage disequilibrium, but an unknown experimental factor could not be ruled out. Across donors, most TCR sequences were observed very rarely, whereas some public TCRs were present in many individuals. The earlier analysis of around 600 of the donors excluded approximately 17 rarely observed V segments, including chromosome 9 orphons, because counts were too low. The cohort was sequenced for TCR beta chains only, and without alpha or paired-chain data the features that could be detected were limited. Broadly in line with IMGT annotations, most TCR beta V segments showed up in productive rearrangements about 90% or about 30% of the time in an earlier analysis of under 700 of the donors. In the study, some 160 TCR beta chains were listed as associated with cytomegalovirus. The only immune exposure information available for the cohort was CMV serostatus.

To note about this clone: Its target antigen remains unknown. Within one base of it there is no much larger clone, and no base qualities were kept.

This sequence originates from a middle-aged man in good health and CMV-seronegative. Material: PBMCs. The chain couples TRBV5-5 to TRBJ2-1, with the D segment identity uncertain. The CDR3 is CASSLFPGSYNEQFF. The nucleotide sequence is TGTGCCAGCAGCTTGTTCCCGGGTTCCTACAATGAGCAGTTCTTC.